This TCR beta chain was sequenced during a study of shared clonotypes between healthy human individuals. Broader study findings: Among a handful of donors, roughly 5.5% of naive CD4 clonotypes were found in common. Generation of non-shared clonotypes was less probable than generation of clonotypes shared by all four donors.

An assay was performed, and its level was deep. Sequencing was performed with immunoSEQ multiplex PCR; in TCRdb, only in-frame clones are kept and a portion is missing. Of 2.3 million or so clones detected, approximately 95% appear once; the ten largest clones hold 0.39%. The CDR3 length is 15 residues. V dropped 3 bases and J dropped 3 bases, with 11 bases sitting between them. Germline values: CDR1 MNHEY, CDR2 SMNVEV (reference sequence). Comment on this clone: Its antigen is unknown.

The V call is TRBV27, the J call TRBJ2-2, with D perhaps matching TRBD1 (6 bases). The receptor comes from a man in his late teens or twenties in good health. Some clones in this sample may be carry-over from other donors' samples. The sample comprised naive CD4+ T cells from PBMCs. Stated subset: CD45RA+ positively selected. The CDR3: CASSFQGSDTGELFF. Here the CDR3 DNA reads TGTGCCAGCAGTTTTCAGGGGTCGGACACCGGGGAGCTGTTTTTT.